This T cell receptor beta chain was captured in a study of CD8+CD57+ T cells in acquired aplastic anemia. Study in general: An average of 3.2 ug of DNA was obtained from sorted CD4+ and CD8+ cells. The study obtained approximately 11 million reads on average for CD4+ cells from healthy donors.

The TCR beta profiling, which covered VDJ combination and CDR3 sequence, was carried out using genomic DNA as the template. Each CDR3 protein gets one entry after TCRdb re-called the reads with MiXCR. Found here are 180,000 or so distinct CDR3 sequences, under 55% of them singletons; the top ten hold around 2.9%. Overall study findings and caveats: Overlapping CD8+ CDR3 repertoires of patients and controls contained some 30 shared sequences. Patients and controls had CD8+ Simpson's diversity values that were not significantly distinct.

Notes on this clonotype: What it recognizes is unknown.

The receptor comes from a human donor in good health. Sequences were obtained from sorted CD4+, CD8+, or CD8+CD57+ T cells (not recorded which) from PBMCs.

This CDR3 reads CAISPRDRGYGYTF. CDR3 nucleotide sequence: TGTGCCATCAGCCCACGGGACAGGGGTTATGGCTACACCTTC. The J gene is TRBJ1-2, the V gene TRBV10-3, with 10 bases that match TRBD1. Germline V CDR1 and CDR2: ENHRY, SYGVKD. This CDR3 region has 14 residues. The V segment lost 6 bases and the J segment 5 bases; nucleotides outside the gene matches: 6.